What follows are 20 T cell receptor beta chains derived from one specimen sequenced in a study of cytomegalovirus exposure and HLA in healthy donors. The PCR ran on 60 Vbeta and 13 Jbeta primers. Only in-frame clones appear in the TCRdb table, and some are missing; sequencing was by immunoSEQ multiplex PCR. The sample holds 120,000 or so clones; around 77% are singletons and the top ten take less than 5.5%. Sequences were obtained from PBMCs. These receptor sequences come from a man aged 45-65 years in good health and CMV-seropositive.

The gene calls are TRBV7-2 and TRBJ1-2; the match to TRBD1 covers 7 bases. Germline-derived CDR1 and CDR2 are SGHTA and FQGNSA. The CDR3 spans 15 residues. J gave up 4 bases and V 5 bases, and 10 bases lay outside the gene matches. The CDR3 loop is CASSPGGTAGYGYTF. DNA of the CDR3: TGTGCCAGCAGCCCAGGGGGGACGGCGGGCTATGGCTACACCTTC.

This clone was seen a handful of times. CDR3 residues: CAWSRVRGGEQYF. In DNA, the CDR3 is TGTGCCTGGAGTAGGGTCAGGGGCGGCGAGCAGTACTTC. This chain connects TRBV30 to TRBJ2-7; D might be TRBD1 (6 bases). The CDR3 totals 13 residues. The germline gives CDR1 GTSNPN, CDR2 SVGIG (reference sequence). V lost 2 bases to trimming and J lost 6 bases, with 14 bases between them.

The chain uses TRBV5-1 and TRBJ2-3, with TRBD2 identical over 7 bases. This CDR3 is 14 amino acids long. Germline CDR1 and CDR2: SGHRS and YFSETQ. Trimming cost V 4 bases and J 6 bases; bases outside gene matches: 8. The CDR3 DNA reads TGCGCCAGCAGCACCCGAGCGGGACCGGATACGCAGTATTTT. This codes for CASSTRAGPDTQYF.

This rearrangement joins TRBV6-5 to TRBJ2-5; maybe TRBD2 (6 bases). The tail of the sequence fits TRBJ2-7 better, so the J call may be wrong. Germline values: CDR1 MNHEY, CDR2 SVGAGI. This CDR3 has 13 residues. The CDR3 DNA sequence: TGTGCCAGCAGTTCAGGCGGGGTCGGCGAGCAGTACTTC. It yields the protein CASSSGGVGEQYF.

V is TRBV6-1 and J is TRBJ1-2, with TRBD1 as a possible D gene (6 bases). This CDR3 has 14 amino acids. CDR1 and CDR2 (germline): MNHNS, SASEGT. Deletions cut 7 bases from V and 2 bases from J, with 14 bases between. The CDR3 DNA is TGTGCCAGCACTCGGGAGGGGGGAAACTATGGCTACACCTTC. Translation gives CASTREGGNYGYTF.

This chain connects TRBV5-1 to TRBJ2-3; 8 bases map to TRBD2. The germline gives CDR1 SGHRS, CDR2 YFSETQ. CDR3 length: 17 amino acids. V trimming: 4 bases; J trimming: 3 bases; junction bases outside the gene matches: 13. CDR3 loop: CASSLEGVASGTDTQYF. Written as DNA, the CDR3 is TGCGCCAGCAGCCTCGAGGGGGTGGCTAGCGGGACAGATACGCAGTATTTT.

This clone was seen a few times. CDR3 DNA: TGTGCCAGCACCCCTGCGGGGGGGCCCACAGATACGCAGTATTTT. Translation: CASTPAGGPTDTQYF. The chain links TRBV6-1 to TRBJ2-3, with TRBD2 matching 9 bases. The germline V gene has CDR1 MNHNS and CDR2 SASEGT. The CDR3 contains 15 residues. Trimming at V came to 7 bases and at J to 2 bases, leaving 7 bases not matched to a gene.

This clone has just a few counts. V gene TRBV7-9 combines with J gene TRBJ2-7; TRBD2 matches 7 bases. This CDR3 region has 13 residues. CDR1 and CDR2 from the germline V gene are SEHNR and FQNEAQ (reference sequence). V shed 5 bases and J 6 bases; nucleotides not matched to a gene: 7. Here the CDR3 reads CASSRLAASEQYF. As DNA, the CDR3 is TGTGCCAGCAGCCGTCTAGCGGCAAGCGAGCAGTACTTC.

V is TRBV10-3 and J is TRBJ2-6; D call uncertain. The CDR3 covers 15 residues. Germline loops: CDR1 ENHRY, CDR2 SYGVKD. With 0 bases removed from V and 0 bases from J, the gap between germline ends came to 3 bases. CDR3 loop: CAISESSSGANVLTF. For the CDR3, the DNA is TGTGCCATCAGTGAGTCGAGCTCTGGGGCCAACGTCCTGACTTTC.

The V gene is TRBV5-4, the J gene TRBJ1-1, with D possibly matching TRBD1 (5 bases). The germline gives CDR1 SGHNT, CDR2 YYREEE (reference sequence). The CDR3 is made up of 16 amino acids. Trimming left V 1 base short and J 0 bases short, with 13 bases between. Written as DNA, the CDR3 is TGTGCCAGCAGCTTGTTCGGGGGTACAATGAACACTGAAGCTTTCTTT. Residues: CASSLFGGTMNTEAFF.

The genes are TRBV6-4 and TRBJ2-6, with D possibly matching TRBD1 (6 bases). The CDR3 is 15 residues long. Germline V gene sequence: CDR1 MRHNA, CDR2 SNTAGT. V was clipped by 6 bases and J by 4 bases, with 13 bases between them. The CDR3 DNA reads as TGTGCCAGCAGCACTACAGGGTTCGGGGCCAACGTCCTGACTTTC. Protein: CASSTTGFGANVLTF.

The chain recombines TRBV6-1 with TRBJ1-1; 8 bases match TRBD1. In germline, CDR1 is MNHNS, CDR2 SASEGT. V trimming: 2 bases; J trimming: 6 bases; junction bases outside the gene matches: 11. CDR3 length: 16 residues. The CDR3 nucleotides read TGTGCCAGCAGTGAAACCAGGACAGGGAGTGCCGCTGAAGCTTTCTTT. Amino acid sequence: CASSETRTGSAAEAFF.

The V and J genes are TRBV7-8 and TRBJ1-5; 8 nucleotides line up with TRBD1. V gave up 5 bases and J gave up 1 base; unmatched junction bases: 13. CDR1 is SGHVS and CDR2 is FQNEAQ in the germline V gene. The CDR3 contains 18 residues. The DNA for the CDR3 is TGTGCCAGCAGCCCAAGAGGCCCAGGACAGGGAAGCAATCAGCCCCAGCATTTT. This sequence encodes CASSPRGPGQGSNQPQHF.

The chain is built from TRBV29-1 and TRBJ1-1; the D gene is possibly TRBD1 (5 bases). The germline V and J ends were trimmed by 3 bases and 0 bases, with 20 bases remaining between them. The CDR3 length is 17 residues. Germline values: CDR1 SQVTM, CDR2 ANQGSEA. The CDR3 spells CSVDIYRSTTMNTEAFF. The CDR3 DNA follows: TGCAGCGTTGATATTTACAGGTCTACTACCATGAACACTGAAGCTTTCTTT.

This clone has at least ten counts. The rearrangement links TRBV30 to TRBJ2-7; 7 positions agree with TRBD1. CDR3 length: 14 residues. V gave up 2 bases and J gave up 2 bases; unmatched junction bases: 6. Germline loops: CDR1 GTSNPN, CDR2 SVGIG (reference sequence). Here the CDR3 reads CAWSPGTATYEQYF. As DNA, the CDR3 is TGTGCCTGGAGTCCAGGGACAGCGACCTACGAGCAGTACTTC.

The chain combines TRBV28 with TRBJ1-6; D is unclear. With 6 bases removed from V and 4 bases from J, the gap between germline ends came to 16 bases. Germline V lookup: CDR1 MDHEN, CDR2 SYDVKM. CDR3 length: 16 amino acids. This CDR3 reads CASRLGRVSYNSPLHF. CDR3 DNA: TGTGCCAGCAGGCTGGGGAGGGTCTCTTATAATTCACCCCTCCACTTT.

As regards this clone: An end of the junction does not agree with germline; a read error may underlie this. The gene calls are TRBV27 and TRBJ1-2; weak D call: TRBD1 (5 bases). Germline-derived CDR1 and CDR2 are MNHEY and SMNVEV (reference sequence). The length of the CDR3 is 9 residues. CDR3 nucleotides: TGTGCCACCCCAGGGTTTCACGCCTTC. Protein sequence: CATPGFHAF.

The chain couples TRBV30 to TRBJ2-7, with 8 bases aligning to TRBD1. J lost 5 bases, V lost 4 bases, and 10 bases had no gene match. Germline V lookup: CDR1 GTSNPN, CDR2 SVGIG (reference sequence). The CDR3 length is 14 residues. The chain's CDR3 is CAWTSGQGRDEQYF. CDR3 in DNA: TGTGCCTGGACCTCCGGACAGGGAAGAGACGAGCAGTACTTC.

This sequence joins TRBV5-1 and TRBJ2-6, with 10 positions matching TRBD1. J lost 0 bases, V lost 0 bases, and 6 bases had no gene match. This CDR3 region has 19 residues. CDR1 SGHRS and CDR2 YFSETQ come from the germline V gene. In nucleotides, the CDR3 is TGCGCCAGCAGCTTGGGTCTGACAGGGGGCTACTCTGGGGCCAACGTCCTGACTTTC. Its translation: CASSLGLTGGYSGANVLTF.

The chain carries TRBV11-2 and TRBJ2-7; 9 nucleotides match TRBD1. Looked up from germline, CDR1 is SGHAT and CDR2 is FQNNGV. This CDR3 contains 17 residues. Trimming took 1 base from V and 1 from J; bases not matched to a gene: 8. This CDR3 is CASSLASGGTGSYEQYF. The CDR3 DNA reads TGTGCCAGCAGCTTAGCCTCCGGCGGGACAGGGTCCTACGAGCAGTACTTC. Full variable domain (remainder filled in from reference TRBV11-2 and TRBJ2-7): EAGVAQSPRYKIIEKRQSVAFWCNPISGHATLYWYQQILGQGPKLLIQFQNNGVVDDSQLPKDRFSAERLKGVDSTLKIQPAKLEDSAVYLCASSLASGGTGSYEQYFGPGTRLTVT.